The clone carrying this T cell receptor beta chain was seen only a few times. The sample belongs to a study of blood T cell repertoires in COVID-19. About the research overall: In each case, the material was cDNA or gDNA derived from T cells, B-cell-depleted T cells, or PBMCs.

In the original workflow: Amplification of reference gene primers was used by the study to estimate nucleated cell counts. Sequencing used immunoSEQ multiplex PCR; TCRdb keeps in-frame clones, though not all of them. V and J calls and clone size follow that table, whereas D and trimming were derived from the DNA. Of approximately 270,000 clones in the sample, about 85% were seen once. J was trimmed by 4 bases and V by 1 base; bases with no gene match: 1. The germline CDR1 and CDR2 sequences are LNHDA and SQIVND (reference sequence). The CDR3 consists of 15 residues. The chain is built from TRBV19 and TRBJ2-5; 12 bases are a match to TRBD2. The clonotype comes from a man younger than 30 with active or convalescent COVID-19. Material for sequencing was peripheral blood. The CDR3 loop reads CASSIAGLAGETQYF. CDR3 nucleotide sequence: TGTGCCAGTAGTATAGCGGGACTAGCGGGAGAGACCCAGTACTTC.